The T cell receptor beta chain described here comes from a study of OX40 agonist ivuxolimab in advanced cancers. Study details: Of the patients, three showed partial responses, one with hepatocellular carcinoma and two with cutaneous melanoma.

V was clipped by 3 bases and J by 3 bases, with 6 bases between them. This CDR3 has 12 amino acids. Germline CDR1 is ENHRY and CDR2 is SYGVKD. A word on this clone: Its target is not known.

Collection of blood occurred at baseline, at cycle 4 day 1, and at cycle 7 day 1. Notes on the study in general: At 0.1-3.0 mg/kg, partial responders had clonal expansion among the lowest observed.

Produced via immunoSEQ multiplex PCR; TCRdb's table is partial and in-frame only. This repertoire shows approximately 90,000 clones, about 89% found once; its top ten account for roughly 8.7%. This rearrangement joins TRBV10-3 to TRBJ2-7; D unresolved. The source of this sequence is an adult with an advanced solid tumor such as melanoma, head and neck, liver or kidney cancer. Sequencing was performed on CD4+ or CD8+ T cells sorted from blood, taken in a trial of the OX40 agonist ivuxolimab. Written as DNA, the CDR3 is TGTGCCATCAGTGAAGCTGGCTACGAGCAGTACTTC. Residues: CAISEAGYEQYF.